The T cell receptor beta chain described here comes from a study of shared clonotypes between healthy human individuals. About the research overall: Researchers assigned three CD4 naive, three CD4 memory, two CD8 naive and one CD8 memory plate to each donor. General study findings and limits: Memory subsets generally showed smaller estimated richness than naive subsets did. The study's rarefaction showed incomplete sorted-subset sequencing despite large depth.

Assay used: immunoSEQ multiplex PCR; TCRdb lists only in-frame clones, some missing. The repertoire holds roughly 2.5 million clones, roughly 92% seen once, with 0.14% in the top ten. Trimming left V 2 bases short and J 1 base short, with 11 bases between. The CDR3 is 15 residues long. CDR1 is MNHNS and CDR2 is SASEGT in the germline V gene. For this clone: The antigen remains undetermined.

The study separated CD4+ cells into CD45RA+ naive and CD45RA-negative memory subsets. Material for sequencing was naive CD4+ T cells sorted from blood. Stated subset: CD45RA+ positively selected. The J gene is TRBJ1-1, the V gene TRBV6-1, with D perhaps matching TRBD1 (5 bases). This sequence was found in a man between 18 and 29 years old in good health. CDR3 sequence (DNA): TGTGCCAGCAGTGAAAGTTGGGGCAGGAACACTGAAGCTTTCTTT. It yields the protein CASSESWGRNTEAFF.